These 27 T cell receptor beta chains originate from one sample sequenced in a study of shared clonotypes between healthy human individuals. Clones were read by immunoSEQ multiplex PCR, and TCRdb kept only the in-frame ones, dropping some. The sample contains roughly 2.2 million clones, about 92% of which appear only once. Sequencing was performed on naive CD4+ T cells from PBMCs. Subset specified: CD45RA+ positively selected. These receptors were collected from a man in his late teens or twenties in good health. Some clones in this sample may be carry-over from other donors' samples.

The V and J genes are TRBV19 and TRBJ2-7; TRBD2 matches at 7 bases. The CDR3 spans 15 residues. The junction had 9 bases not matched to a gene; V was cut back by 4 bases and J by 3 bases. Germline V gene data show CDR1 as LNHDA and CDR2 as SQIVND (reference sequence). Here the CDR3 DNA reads TGTGCCAGTAGTACCTCAGCGGGACTCTACTACGAGCAGTACTTC. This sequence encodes CASSTSAGLYYEQYF.

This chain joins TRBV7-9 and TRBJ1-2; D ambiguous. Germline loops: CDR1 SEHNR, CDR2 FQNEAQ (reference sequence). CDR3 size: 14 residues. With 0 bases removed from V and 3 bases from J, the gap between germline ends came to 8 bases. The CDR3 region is CASSLAWTDYGYTF. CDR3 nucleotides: TGTGCCAGCAGCTTAGCGTGGACGGACTATGGCTACACCTTC.

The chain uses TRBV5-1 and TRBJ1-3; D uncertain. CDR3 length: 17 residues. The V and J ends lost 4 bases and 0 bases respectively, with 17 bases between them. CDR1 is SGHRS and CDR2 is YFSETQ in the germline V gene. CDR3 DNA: TGCGCCAGCAGCGCCCAGTCTGGGGTTCTCTCTGGAAACACCATATATTTT. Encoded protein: CASSAQSGVLSGNTIYF. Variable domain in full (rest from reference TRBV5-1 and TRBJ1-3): KAGVTQTPRYLIKTRGQQVTLSCSPISGHRSVSWYQQTPGQGLQFLFEYFSETQRNKGNFPGRFSGRQFSNSRSEMNVSTLELGDSALYLCASSAQSGVLSGNTIYFGEGSWLTVV.

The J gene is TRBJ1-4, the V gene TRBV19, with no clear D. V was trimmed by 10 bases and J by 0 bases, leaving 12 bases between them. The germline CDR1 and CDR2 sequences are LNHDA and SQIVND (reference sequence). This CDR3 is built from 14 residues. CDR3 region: CATRRVATNEKLFF. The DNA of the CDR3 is TGTGCCACTCGGCGGGTTGCAACTAATGAAAAACTGTTTTTT.

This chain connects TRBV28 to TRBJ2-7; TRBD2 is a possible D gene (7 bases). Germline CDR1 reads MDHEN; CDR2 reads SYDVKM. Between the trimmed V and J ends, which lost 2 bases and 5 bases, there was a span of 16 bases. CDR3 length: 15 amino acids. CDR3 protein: CASSLGGGRGHEQYF. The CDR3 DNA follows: TGTGCCAGCAGTTTAGGGGGGGGGCGCGGCCACGAGCAGTACTTC.

The CDR3 DNA reads as TGTGCCAGCAGTGAAGCTGTTGGGATGACGATCCACCTGAACACTGAAGCTTTCTTT. Amino acid sequence: CASSEAVGMTIHLNTEAFF. The chain uses TRBV6-1 and TRBJ1-1, with D hard to call. The germline V and J ends were trimmed by 0 bases and 0 bases, with 20 bases remaining between them. This CDR3 region has 19 residues. The V gene's germline CDR1 is MNHNS and CDR2 SASEGT.

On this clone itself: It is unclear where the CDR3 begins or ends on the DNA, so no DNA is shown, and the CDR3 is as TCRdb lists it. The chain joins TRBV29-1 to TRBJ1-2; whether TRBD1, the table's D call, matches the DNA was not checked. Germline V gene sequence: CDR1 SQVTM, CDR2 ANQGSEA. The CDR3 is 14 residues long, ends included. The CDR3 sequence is CSVVSWGQGTPGTF.

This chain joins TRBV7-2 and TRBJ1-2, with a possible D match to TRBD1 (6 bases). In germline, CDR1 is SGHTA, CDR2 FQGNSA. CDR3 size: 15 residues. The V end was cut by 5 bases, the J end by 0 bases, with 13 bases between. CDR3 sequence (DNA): TGTGCCAGCAGCCAAAGCCGGACAGCTAACTATGGCTACACCTTC. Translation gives CASSQSRTANYGYTF.

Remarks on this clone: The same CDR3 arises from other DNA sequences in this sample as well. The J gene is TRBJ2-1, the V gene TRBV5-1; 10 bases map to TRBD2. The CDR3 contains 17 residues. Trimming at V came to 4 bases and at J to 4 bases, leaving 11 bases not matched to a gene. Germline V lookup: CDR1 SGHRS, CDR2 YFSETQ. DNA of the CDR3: TGCGCCAGCAGCCCTGGCTTAGCGGGAGGCCTTTACAATGAGCAGTTCTTC. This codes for CASSPGLAGGLYNEQFF.

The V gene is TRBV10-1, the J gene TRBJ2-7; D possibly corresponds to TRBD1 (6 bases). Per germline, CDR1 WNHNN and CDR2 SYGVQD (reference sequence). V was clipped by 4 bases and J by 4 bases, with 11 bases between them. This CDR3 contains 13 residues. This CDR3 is CASSAGTSYEQYF. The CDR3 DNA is TGCGCCAGCAGTGCGGGGACATCGTACGAGCAGTACTTC.

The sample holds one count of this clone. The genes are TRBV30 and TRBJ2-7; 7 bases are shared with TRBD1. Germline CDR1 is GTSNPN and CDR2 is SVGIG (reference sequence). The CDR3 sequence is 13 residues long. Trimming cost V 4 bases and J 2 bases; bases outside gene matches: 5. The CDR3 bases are TGTGCCTGGAATCGGGACAGCCCCTACGAGCAGTACTTC. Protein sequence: CAWNRDSPYEQYF.

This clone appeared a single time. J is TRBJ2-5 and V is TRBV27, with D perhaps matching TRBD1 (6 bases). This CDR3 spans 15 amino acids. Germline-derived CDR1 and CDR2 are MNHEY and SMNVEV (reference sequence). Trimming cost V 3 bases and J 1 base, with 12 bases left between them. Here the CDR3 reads CASSFLGGPQETQYF. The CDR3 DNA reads TGTGCCAGCAGTTTCCTAGGGGGACCCCAAGAGACCCAGTACTTC.

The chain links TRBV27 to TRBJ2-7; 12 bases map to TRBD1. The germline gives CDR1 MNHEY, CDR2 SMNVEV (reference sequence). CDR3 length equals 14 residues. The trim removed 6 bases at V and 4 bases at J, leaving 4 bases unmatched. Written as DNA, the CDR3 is TGTGCCAGCAGCTGGGGACAGGGGGCTTACGAGCAGTACTTC. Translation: CASSWGQGAYEQYF.

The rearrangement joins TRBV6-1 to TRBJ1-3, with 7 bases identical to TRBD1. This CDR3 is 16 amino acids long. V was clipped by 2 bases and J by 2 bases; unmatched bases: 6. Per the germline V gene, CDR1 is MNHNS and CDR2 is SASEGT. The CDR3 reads CASSEIPTGTGNTIYF. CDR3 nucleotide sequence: TGTGCCAGCAGTGAAATCCCGACAGGGACTGGAAACACCATATATTTT.

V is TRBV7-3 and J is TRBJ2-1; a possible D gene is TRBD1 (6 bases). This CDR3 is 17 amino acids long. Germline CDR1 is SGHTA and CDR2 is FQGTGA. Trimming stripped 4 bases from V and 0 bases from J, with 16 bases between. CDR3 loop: CASSSLSGRGSYNEQFF. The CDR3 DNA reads TGTGCCAGCAGCTCCCTGTCAGGCAGGGGCTCCTACAATGAGCAGTTCTTC.

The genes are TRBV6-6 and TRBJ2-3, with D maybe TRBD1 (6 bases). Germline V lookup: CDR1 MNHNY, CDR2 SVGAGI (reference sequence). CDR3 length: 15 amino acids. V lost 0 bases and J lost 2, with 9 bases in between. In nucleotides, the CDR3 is TGTGCCAGCAGTTACTCCCAGGGGCTCACAGATACGCAGTATTTT. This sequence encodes CASSYSQGLTDTQYF.

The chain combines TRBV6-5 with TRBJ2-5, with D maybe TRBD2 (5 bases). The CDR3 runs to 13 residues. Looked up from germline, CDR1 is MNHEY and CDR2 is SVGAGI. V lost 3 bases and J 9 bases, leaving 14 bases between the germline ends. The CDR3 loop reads CASSYGPTNAQYF. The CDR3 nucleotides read TGTGCCAGCAGTTATGGCCCGACTAATGCCCAGTACTTC.

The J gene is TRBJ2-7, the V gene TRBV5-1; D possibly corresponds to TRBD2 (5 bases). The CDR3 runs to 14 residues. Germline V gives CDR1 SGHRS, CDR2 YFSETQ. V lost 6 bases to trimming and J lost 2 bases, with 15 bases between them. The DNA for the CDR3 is TGCGCCAGCAAACGGCAAGACTACACCTACGAGCAGTACTTC. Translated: CASKRQDYTYEQYF.

The CDR3 nucleotides read TGCGCCAGCAGCCAAGATCCGGGGTCGAACACCGGGGAGCTGTTTTTT. This sequence encodes CASSQDPGSNTGELFF. The rearrangement uses TRBV4-1 and TRBJ2-2, with D possibly being TRBD2 (5 bases). Trimming shortened V by 0 bases and J by 0 bases, and 8 bases separated the two germline ends. The CDR3 is 16 residues long. The germline CDR1 and CDR2 sequences are MGHRA and YSYEKL.

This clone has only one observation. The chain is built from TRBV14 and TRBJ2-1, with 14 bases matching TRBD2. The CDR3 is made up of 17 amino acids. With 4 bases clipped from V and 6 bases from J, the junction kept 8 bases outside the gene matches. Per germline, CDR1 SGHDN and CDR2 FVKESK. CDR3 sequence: CASSPLGTSGSRNEQFF. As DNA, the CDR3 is TGTGCCAGCAGCCCCCTTGGGACTAGCGGGAGTCGCAATGAGCAGTTCTTC.

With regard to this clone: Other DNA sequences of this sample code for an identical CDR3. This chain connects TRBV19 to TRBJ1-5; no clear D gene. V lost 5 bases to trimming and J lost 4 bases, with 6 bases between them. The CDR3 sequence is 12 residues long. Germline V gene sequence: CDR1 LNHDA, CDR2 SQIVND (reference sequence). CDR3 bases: TGTGCCAGTAGTCTGCGGAATCAGCCCCAGCATTTT. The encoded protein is CASSLRNQPQHF.

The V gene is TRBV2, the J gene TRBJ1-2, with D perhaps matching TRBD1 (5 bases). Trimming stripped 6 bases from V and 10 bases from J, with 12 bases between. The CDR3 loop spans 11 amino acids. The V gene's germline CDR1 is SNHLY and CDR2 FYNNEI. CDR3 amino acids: CASRMTVAYTF. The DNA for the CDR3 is TGTGCCAGCAGGATGACAGTGGCCTACACCTTC. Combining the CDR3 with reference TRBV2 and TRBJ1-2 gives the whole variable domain EPEVTQTPSHQVTQMGQEVILRCVPISNHLYFYWYRQILGQKVEFLVSFYNNEISEKSEIFDDQFSVERPDGSNFTLKIRSTKLEDSAMYFCASRMTVAYTFGSGTRLTVV.

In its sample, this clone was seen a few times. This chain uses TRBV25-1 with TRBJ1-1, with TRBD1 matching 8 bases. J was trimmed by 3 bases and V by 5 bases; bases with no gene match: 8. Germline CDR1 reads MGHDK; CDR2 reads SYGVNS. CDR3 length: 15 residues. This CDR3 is CASSKARQGHTEAFF. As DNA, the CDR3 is TGTGCCAGCAGTAAGGCTAGACAGGGGCACACTGAAGCTTTCTTT.

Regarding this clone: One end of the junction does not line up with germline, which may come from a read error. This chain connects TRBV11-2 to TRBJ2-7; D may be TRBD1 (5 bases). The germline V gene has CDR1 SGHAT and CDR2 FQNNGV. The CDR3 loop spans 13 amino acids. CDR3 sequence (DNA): TGTGCCAGCAGCTCGCCGACAGCCCCAGGCGCAAACTTC. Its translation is CASSSPTAPGANF.

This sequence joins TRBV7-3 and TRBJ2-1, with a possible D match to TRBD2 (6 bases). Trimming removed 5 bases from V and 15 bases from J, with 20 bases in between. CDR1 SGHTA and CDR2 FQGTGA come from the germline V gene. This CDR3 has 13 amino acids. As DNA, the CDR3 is TGTGCCAGCAGCCAAAATCCGGGACTCCAGGGGTTCTTC. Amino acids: CASSQNPGLQGFF.

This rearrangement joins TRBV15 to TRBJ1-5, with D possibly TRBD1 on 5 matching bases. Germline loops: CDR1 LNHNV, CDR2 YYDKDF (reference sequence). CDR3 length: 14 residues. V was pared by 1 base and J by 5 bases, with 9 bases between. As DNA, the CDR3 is TGTGCCACCAGCAGAGGGGGCAGCGATCAGCCCCAGCATTTT. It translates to CATSRGGSDQPQHF.

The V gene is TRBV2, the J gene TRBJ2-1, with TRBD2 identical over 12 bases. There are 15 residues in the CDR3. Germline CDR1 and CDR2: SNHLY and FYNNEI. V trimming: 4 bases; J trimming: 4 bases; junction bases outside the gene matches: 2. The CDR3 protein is CASSGLAGEYNEQFF. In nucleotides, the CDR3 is TGTGCCAGCAGTGGACTAGCGGGAGAGTACAATGAGCAGTTCTTC.